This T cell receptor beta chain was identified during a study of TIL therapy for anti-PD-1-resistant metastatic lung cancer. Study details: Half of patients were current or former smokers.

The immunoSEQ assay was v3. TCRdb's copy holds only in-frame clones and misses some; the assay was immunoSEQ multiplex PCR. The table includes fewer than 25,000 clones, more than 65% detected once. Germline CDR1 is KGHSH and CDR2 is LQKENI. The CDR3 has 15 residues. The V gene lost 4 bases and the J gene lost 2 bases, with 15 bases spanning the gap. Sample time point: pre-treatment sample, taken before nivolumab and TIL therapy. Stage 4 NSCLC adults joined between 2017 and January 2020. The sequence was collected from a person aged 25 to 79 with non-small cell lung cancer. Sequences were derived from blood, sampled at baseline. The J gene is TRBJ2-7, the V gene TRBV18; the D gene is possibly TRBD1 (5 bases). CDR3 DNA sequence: TGTGCCAGCTCACGAAGGGGTACGACCCCCTACGAGCAGTACTTC. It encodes CASSRRGTTPYEQYF.